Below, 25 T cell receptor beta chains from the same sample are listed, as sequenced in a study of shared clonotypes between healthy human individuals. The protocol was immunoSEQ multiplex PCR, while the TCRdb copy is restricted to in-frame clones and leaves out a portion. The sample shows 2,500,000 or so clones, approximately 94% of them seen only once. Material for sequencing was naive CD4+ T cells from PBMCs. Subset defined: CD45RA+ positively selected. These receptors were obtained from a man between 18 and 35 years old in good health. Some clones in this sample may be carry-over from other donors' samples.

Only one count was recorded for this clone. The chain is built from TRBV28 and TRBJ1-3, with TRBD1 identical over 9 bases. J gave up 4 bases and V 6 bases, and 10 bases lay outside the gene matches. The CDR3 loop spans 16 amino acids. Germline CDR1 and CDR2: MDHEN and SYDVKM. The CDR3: CASRGTGTGAGNTIYF. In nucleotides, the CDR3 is TGTGCCAGCAGAGGGACAGGGACCGGGGCGGGAAACACCATATATTTT.

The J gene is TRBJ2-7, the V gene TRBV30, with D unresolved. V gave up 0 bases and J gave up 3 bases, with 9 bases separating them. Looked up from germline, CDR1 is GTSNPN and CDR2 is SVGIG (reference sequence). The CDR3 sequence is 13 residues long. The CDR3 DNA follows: TGTGCCTGGAGTGTACTTGGCCGCTACGAGCAGTACTTC. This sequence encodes CAWSVLGRYEQYF.

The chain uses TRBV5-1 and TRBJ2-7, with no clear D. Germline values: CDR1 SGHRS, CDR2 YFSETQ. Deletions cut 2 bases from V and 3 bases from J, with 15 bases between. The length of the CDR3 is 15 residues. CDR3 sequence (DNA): TGCGCCAGCAGCTTACTGGTGGGGTCGGTCTACGAGCAGTACTTC. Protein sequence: CASSLLVGSVYEQYF.

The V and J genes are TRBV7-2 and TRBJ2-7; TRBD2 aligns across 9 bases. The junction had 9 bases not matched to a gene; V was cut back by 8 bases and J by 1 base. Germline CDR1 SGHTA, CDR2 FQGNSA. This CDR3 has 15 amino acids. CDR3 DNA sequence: TGTGCCAGCGCCCCTGGGCTAGCGGGATCCTACGAGCAGTACTTC. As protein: CASAPGLAGSYEQYF.

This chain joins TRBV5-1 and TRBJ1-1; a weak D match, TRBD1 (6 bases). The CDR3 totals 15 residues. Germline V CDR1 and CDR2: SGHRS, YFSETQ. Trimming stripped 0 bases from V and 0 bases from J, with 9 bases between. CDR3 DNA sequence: TGCGCCAGCAGCTTGGTGGGGGCTGTGAACACTGAAGCTTTCTTT. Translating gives CASSLVGAVNTEAFF.

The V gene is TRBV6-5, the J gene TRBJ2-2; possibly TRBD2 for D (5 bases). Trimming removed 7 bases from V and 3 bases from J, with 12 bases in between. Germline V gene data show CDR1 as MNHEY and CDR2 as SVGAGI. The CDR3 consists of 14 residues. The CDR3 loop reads CASTRDIDTGELFF. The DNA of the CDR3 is TGTGCCAGCACCCGGGATATCGACACCGGGGAGCTGTTTTTT.

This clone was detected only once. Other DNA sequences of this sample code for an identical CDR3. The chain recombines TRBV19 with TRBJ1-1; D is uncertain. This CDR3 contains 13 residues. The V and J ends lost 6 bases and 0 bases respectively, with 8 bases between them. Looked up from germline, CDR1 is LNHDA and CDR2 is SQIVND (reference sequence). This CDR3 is CASSLGMNTEAFF. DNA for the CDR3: TGTGCCAGTAGCTTGGGTATGAACACTGAAGCTTTCTTT. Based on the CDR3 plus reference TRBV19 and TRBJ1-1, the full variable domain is DGGITQSPKYLFRKEGQNVTLSCEQNLNHDAMYWYRQDPGQGLRLIYYSQIVNDFQKGDIAEGYSVSREKKESFPLTVTSAQKNPTAFYLCASSLGMNTEAFFGQGTRLTVV.

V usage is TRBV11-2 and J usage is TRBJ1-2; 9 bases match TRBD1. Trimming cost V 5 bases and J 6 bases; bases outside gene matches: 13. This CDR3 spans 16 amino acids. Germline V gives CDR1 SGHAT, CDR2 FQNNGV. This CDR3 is CASSERNRGRDHGYTF. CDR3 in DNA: TGTGCCAGCAGCGAGCGAAACAGGGGGCGCGATCATGGCTACACCTTC.

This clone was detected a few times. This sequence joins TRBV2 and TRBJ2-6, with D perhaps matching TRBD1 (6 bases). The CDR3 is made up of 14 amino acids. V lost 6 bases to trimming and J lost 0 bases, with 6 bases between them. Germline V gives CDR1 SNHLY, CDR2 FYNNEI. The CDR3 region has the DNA TGTGCCAGCAGGGACAGCTCTGGGGCCAACGTCCTGACTTTC. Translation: CASRDSSGANVLTF.

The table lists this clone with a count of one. As DNA, the CDR3 is TGTGCCAGCAGTTCCTTAACACAGGGTGCCAGGTACGAGCAGTACTTC. This sequence encodes CASSSLTQGARYEQYF. The chain has TRBV28 and TRBJ2-7; tentative D call: TRBD1 (6 bases). Trimming stripped 4 bases from V and 4 bases from J, with 20 bases between. Germline CDR1 reads MDHEN; CDR2 reads SYDVKM. The length of the CDR3 is 16 residues.

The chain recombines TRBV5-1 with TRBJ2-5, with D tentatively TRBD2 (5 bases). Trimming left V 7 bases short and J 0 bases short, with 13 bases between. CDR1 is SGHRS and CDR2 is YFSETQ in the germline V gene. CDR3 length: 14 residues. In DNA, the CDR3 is TGCGCCAGCGAGAGAAGCGGAAACCAAGAGACCCAGTACTTC. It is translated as CASERSGNQETQYF. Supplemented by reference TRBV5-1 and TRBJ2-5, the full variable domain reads KAGVTQTPRYLIKTRGQQVTLSCSPISGHRSVSWYQQTPGQGLQFLFEYFSETQRNKGNFPGRFSGRQFSNSRSEMNVSTLELGDSALYLCASERSGNQETQYFGPGTRLLVL.

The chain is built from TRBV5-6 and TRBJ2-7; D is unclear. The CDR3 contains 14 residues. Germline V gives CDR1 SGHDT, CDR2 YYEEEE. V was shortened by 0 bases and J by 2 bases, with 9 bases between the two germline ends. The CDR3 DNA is TGTGCCAGCAGCTTGGCTGCCGAGACCTACGAGCAGTACTTC. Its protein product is CASSLAAETYEQYF.

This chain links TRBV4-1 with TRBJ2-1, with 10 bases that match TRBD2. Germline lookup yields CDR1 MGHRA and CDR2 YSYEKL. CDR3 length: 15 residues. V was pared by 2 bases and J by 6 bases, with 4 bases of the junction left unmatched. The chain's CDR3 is CASSQLAGVGNEQFF. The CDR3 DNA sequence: TGCGCCAGCAGCCAACTAGCGGGAGTAGGCAATGAGCAGTTCTTC.

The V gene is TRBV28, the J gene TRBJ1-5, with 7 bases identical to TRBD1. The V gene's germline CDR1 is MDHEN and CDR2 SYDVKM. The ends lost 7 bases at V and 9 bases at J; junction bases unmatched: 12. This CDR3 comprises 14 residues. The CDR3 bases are TGTGCCAGCATTACTGGGACAGTCCCCTGGCCCCAGCATTTT. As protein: CASITGTVPWPQHF. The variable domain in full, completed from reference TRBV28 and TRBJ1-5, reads DVKVTQSSRYLVKRTGEKVFLECVQDMDHENMFWYRQDPGLGLRLIYFSYDVKMKEKGDIPEGYSVSREKKERFSLILESASTNQTSMYLCASITGTVPWPQHFGDGTRLSIL.

This chain's CDR3 is CASSLYRPAGLGTDTQYF. The CDR3 DNA reads as TGTGCCAGCAGCTTATATCGGCCAGCGGGATTGGGCACAGATACGCAGTATTTT. The rearrangement joins TRBV7-9 to TRBJ2-3; 7 bases align to TRBD2. The V gene's germline CDR1 is SEHNR and CDR2 FQNEAQ (reference sequence). The CDR3 covers 18 residues. V lost 2 bases to trimming and J lost 1 base; unmatched junction nucleotides: 12.

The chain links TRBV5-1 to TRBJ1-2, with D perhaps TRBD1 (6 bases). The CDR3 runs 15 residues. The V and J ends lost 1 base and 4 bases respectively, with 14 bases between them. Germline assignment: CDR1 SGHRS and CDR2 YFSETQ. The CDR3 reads CASSLTKGQLYGYTF. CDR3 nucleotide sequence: TGCGCCAGCAGCTTGACGAAAGGACAGCTCTATGGCTACACCTTC.

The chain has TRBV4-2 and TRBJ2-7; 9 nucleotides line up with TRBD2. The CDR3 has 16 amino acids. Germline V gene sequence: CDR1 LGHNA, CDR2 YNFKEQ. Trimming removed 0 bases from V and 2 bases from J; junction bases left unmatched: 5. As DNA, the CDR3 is TGTGCCAGCAGCCAAGATGCTAGCGGGGCCGCCTACGAGCAGTACTTC. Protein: CASSQDASGAAYEQYF.

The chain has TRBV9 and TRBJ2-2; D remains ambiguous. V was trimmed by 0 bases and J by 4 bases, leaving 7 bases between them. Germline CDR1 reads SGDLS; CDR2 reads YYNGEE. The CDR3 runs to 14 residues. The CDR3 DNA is TGTGCCAGCAGCGTAGTTTCTGTCACCGGGGAGCTGTTTTTT. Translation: CASSVVSVTGELFF. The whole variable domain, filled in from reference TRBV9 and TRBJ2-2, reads DSGVTQTPKHLITATGQRVTLRCSPRSGDLSVYWYQQSLDQGLQFLIQYYNGEERAKGNILERFSAQQFPDLHSELNLSSLELGDSALYFCASSVVSVTGELFFGEGSRLTVL.

CDR3: CASTRTGGWYEQYF. For the CDR3, the DNA is TGTGCCAGCACCCGGACAGGGGGGTGGTACGAGCAGTACTTC. This chain links TRBV27 with TRBJ2-7; TRBD1 matches 10 bases. CDR1 MNHEY and CDR2 SMNVEV come from the germline V gene (reference sequence). V shed 7 bases, J shed 4 bases, and the junction held 7 bases outside the gene matches. The CDR3 loop spans 14 amino acids.

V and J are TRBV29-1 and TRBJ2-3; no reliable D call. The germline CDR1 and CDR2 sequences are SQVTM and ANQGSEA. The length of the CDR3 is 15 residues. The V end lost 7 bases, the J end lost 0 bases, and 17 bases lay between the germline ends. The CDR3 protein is CSAGYAISSTDTQYF. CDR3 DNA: TGCAGCGCCGGTTACGCTATATCTAGCACAGATACGCAGTATTTT.

The CDR3 DNA is TGTGCCAGCAGCAGTTGGACAGGGGACGACGAGCAGTACTTC. Translation: CASSSWTGDDEQYF. The chain is built from TRBV7-2 and TRBJ2-7; TRBD1 aligns across 9 bases. The CDR3 is 14 residues long. CDR1 is SGHTA, CDR2 FQGNSA, per germline. V shed 5 bases, J shed 5 bases, and the junction held 7 bases outside the gene matches.

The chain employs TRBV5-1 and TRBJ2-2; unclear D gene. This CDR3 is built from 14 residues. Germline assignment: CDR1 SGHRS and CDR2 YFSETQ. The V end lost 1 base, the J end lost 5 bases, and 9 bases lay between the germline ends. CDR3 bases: TGCGCCAGCAGCTTGCCAGAAACTACCGGGGAGCTGTTTTTT. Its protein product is CASSLPETTGELFF.

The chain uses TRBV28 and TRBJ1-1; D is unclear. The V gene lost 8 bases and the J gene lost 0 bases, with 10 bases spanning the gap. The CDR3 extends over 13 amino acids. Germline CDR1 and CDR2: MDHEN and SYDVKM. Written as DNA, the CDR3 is TGTGCCAGCGACGCCCCAGTGAACACTGAAGCTTTCTTT. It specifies CASDAPVNTEAFF.

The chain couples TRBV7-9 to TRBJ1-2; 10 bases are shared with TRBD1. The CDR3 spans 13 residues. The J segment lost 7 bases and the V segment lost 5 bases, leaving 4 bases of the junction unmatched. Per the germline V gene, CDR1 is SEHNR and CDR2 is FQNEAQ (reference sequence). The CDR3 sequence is CASSIRDRGGYTF. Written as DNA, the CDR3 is TGTGCCAGCAGCATCCGGGACAGGGGTGGCTACACCTTC.

The CDR3 region has the DNA TGTGCCAGCAGCTTGTACCGGGACAGGGGCCACACTGAAGCTTTCTTT. Translated: CASSLYRDRGHTEAFF. The chain recombines TRBV5-4 with TRBJ1-1; TRBD1 aligns across 10 bases. Germline V gives CDR1 SGHNT, CDR2 YYREEE (reference sequence). CDR3 length equals 16 residues. J was trimmed by 3 bases and V by 1 base; bases with no gene match: 6.